The 27 T cell receptor beta chains below all came from one sample that was sequenced in a study of Ad26.COV2.S vaccination and SARS-CoV-2 variants (TCRdb year 2021). The receptor library was made with the immunoSEQ multiplex PCR assay. Not all clones reach the TCRdb copy of this immuneACCESS table, which keeps in-frame sequences only. Checked studies attribute under half of the gap to unresolved V genes and leave the rest unexplained. The sample has over 450,000 clones on record, 89% of them singletons. 1.5% to 2% of the sample is taken by the ten largest. This specimen's treatment or condition label, per the study, means: 19 received Ad26.COV2.S at low or high dose, single or two shots; roughly 5 received placebo; per-sample allocation not given. Repertoires of vaccine and placebo recipients were sequenced from samples taken on day 63 after the first injection. Sequences were derived from peripheral blood, sampled in a trial of Ad26.COV2.S vaccine versus placebo. The receptors come from a person aged 18 to 65 who received the Ad26.COV2.S COVID-19 vaccine or a placebo.

This chain links TRBV14 with TRBJ2-3, with 9 nucleotides matching TRBD2. V lost 0 bases to trimming and J lost 3 bases; unmatched junction nucleotides: 10. Germline V lookup: CDR1 SGHDN, CDR2 FVKESK. This CDR3 region has 18 residues. CDR3 nucleotide sequence: TGTGCCAGCAGCCAAGATAGCGGTAGCGGGAGCTCGACAGATACGCAGTATTTT. Translation gives CASSQDSGSGSSTDTQYF. The variable domain in full, with the rest retrieved from reference TRBV14 and TRBJ2-3, is EAGVTQFPSHSVIEKGQTVTLRCDPISGHDNLYWYRRVMGKEIKFLLHFVKESKQDESGMPNNRFLAERTGGTYSTLKVQPAELEDSGVYFCASSQDSGSGSSTDTQYFGPGTRLTVL.

The chain joins TRBV6-1 to TRBJ1-4, with D possibly matching TRBD1 (5 bases). V shed 3 bases and J shed 4 bases, with 18 bases lying between them. Germline V gene lookup returns CDR1 MNHNS and CDR2 SASEGT. This CDR3 has 17 residues. In DNA form, the CDR3 reads TGTGCCAGCAGTGACCGAGACCGGGGGATAAATAATGAAAAACTGTTTTTT. Protein: CASSDRDRGINNEKLFF.

This chain connects TRBV7-2 to TRBJ2-6; D gene ambiguous. Trimming stripped 1 base from V and 1 base from J, with 2 bases between. Germline CDR1 reads SGHTA; CDR2 reads FQGNSA. The CDR3 runs 14 residues. The CDR3 sequence: CASSLGSGANVLTF. The CDR3 DNA reads TGTGCCAGCAGCTTAGGTTCTGGGGCCAACGTCCTGACTTTC.

This clone appeared once. This chain uses TRBV6-2 or TRBV6-3 with TRBJ1-1; D may be TRBD1 (5 bases). The CDR3 contains 16 residues. The V gene lost 0 bases and the J gene lost 5 bases, with 16 bases spanning the gap. The germline gives CDR1 MNHEY, CDR2 SVGEGT. The CDR3 is CASSYSNQGAWTEAFF. In nucleotides, the CDR3 is TGTGCCAGCAGTTACTCGAATCAGGGAGCGTGGACTGAAGCTTTCTTT.

This chain links TRBV7-2 with TRBJ2-1; D remains unclear. Germline-derived CDR1 and CDR2 are SGHTA and FQGNSA. This CDR3 comprises 14 residues. V lost 5 bases and J 5 bases, leaving 13 bases between the germline ends. In DNA, the CDR3 is TGTGCCAGCAGCCTGTCATCATTAAACAATGAGCAGTTCTTC. This sequence encodes CASSLSSLNNEQFF.

The CDR3 loop is CASNFHRALQDTGELFF. The CDR3 bases are TGTGCCAGCAACTTTCATAGGGCCTTGCAGGACACCGGGGAGCTGTTTTTT. This chain connects TRBV7-8 to TRBJ2-2, with no clear D. The CDR3 runs 17 residues. V dropped 7 bases and J dropped 3 bases, with 21 bases sitting between them. The germline gives CDR1 SGHVS, CDR2 FQNEAQ. Based on the CDR3 plus reference TRBV7-8 and TRBJ2-2, the full variable domain is GAGVSQSPRYKVAKRGQDVALRCDPISGHVSLFWYQQALGQGPEFLTYFQNEAQLDKSGLPSDRFFAERPEGSVSTLKIQRTQQEDSAVYLCASNFHRALQDTGELFFGEGSRLTVL.

This sequence joins TRBV19 and TRBJ1-5, with a tentative D call TRBD1 (5 bases). Germline V gene sequence: CDR1 LNHDA, CDR2 SQIVND (reference sequence). Trimming took off 4 bases at V and 6 bases at J, with 13 bases between the two ends. This CDR3 spans 14 amino acids. In nucleotides, the CDR3 is TGTGCCAGTAGTACCGATGGGGGGGTTCAGCCCCAGCATTTT. Translated: CASSTDGGVQPQHF.

CDR3 bases: TGTGCCAGCTCACCCGGGAAAGGAGGCGGCTCACCCCTCCACTTT. Its translation: CASSPGKGGGSPLHF. The V call is TRBV18, the J call TRBJ1-6; D uncertain. V was shortened by 3 bases and J by 10 bases, with 16 bases between the two germline ends. In germline, CDR1 is KGHSH, CDR2 LQKENI. The CDR3 extends over 15 amino acids.

This clone was picked up a small number of times. The rearrangement joins TRBV7-9 to TRBJ1-1; D might be TRBD1 (5 bases). The CDR3 is 13 residues long. Trimming stripped 5 bases from V and 4 bases from J, with 11 bases between. Looked up from germline, CDR1 is SEHNR and CDR2 is FQNEAQ (reference sequence). The CDR3 reads CASSVWGGTEAFF. DNA of the CDR3: TGTGCCAGCAGCGTTTGGGGGGGCACTGAAGCTTTCTTT.

This chain links TRBV30 with TRBJ1-3; D is unclear. The CDR3 sequence is 13 residues long. Deletions cut 4 bases from V and 1 base from J, with 8 bases between. Germline loops: CDR1 GTSNPN, CDR2 SVGIG (reference sequence). CDR3 DNA sequence: TGTGCCTGGACTCCTGGGTCTGGAAACACCATATATTTT. This translates into CAWTPGSGNTIYF.

The V call is TRBV4-1, the J call TRBJ1-2; TRBD1 aligns across 7 bases. With V trimmed by 0 bases and J by 8 bases, 6 bases remained unmatched. The germline CDR1 and CDR2 sequences are MGHRA and YSYEKL. There are 14 residues in the CDR3. The CDR3 loop is CASSQDGTAIGYTF. In nucleotides, the CDR3 is TGCGCCAGCAGCCAAGACGGGACAGCGATAGGCTACACCTTC.

The chain is built from TRBV5-1 and TRBJ2-7; D is perhaps TRBD2 (5 bases). V lost 0 bases, J lost 3 bases, and 7 bases lay in between. Germline V gene sequence: CDR1 SGHRS, CDR2 YFSETQ. This CDR3 is 13 amino acids long. In DNA, the CDR3 is TGCGCCAGCAGCTTGGAACGGGACTACGAGCAGTACTTC. Residues: CASSLERDYEQYF.

The chain has TRBV4-2 and TRBJ2-3, with 8 bases aligning to TRBD1. The CDR3 has 17 amino acids. Germline trimming cut 3 bases from V and 3 bases from J; bases unmatched to any gene: 11. CDR1 LGHNA and CDR2 YNFKEQ come from the germline V gene. CDR3 nucleotides: TGTGCCAGCAGCCAGGGTCCAGACAGGGGATTGACAGATACGCAGTATTTT. Amino acid sequence: CASSQGPDRGLTDTQYF.

V usage is TRBV6-4 and J usage is TRBJ2-1; 7 nucleotides match TRBD1. The CDR3 has 14 residues. The ends lost 4 bases at V and 6 bases at J; junction bases unmatched: 6. The germline gives CDR1 MRHNA, CDR2 SNTAGT. The CDR3 DNA is TGTGCCAGCAGTGGTTCAGGGGGTGTCAATGAGCAGTTCTTC. As protein: CASSGSGGVNEQFF.

This chain joins TRBV14 and TRBJ2-1; D is possibly TRBD1 or TRBD2 (5 bases each). Trimming removed 4 bases from V and 6 bases from J, with 19 bases in between. Looked up from germline, CDR1 is SGHDN and CDR2 is FVKESK. There are 16 residues in the CDR3. The chain's CDR3 is CASSRPPRDLSNEQFF. DNA of the CDR3: TGTGCCAGCAGCCGCCCCCCCCGGGACCTTTCCAATGAGCAGTTCTTC.

This rearrangement joins TRBV21-1 to TRBJ2-7; TRBD2 is the table's D call, not checked against the DNA. TRBV21-1 corresponds to a pseudogene. The CDR3 has 15 amino acids. CDR3 amino acids: CASSTSGIGIHEQYF. The CDR3, as DNA: TGTGCCAGCAGCACTAGCGGGATCGGTATCCACGAGCAGTACTTC.

This clone occurred once. V and J are TRBV7-6 and TRBJ2-2, with D hard to call. Trimming removed 6 bases from V and 7 bases from J, with 3 bases in between. Germline V CDR1 and CDR2: SGHVS, FNYEAQ. CDR3 length equals 10 residues. The CDR3 loop is CASRGGELFF. DNA of the CDR3: TGTGCCAGCAGGGGCGGGGAGCTGTTTTTT.

The chain carries TRBV19 and TRBJ1-6; 10 bases are a match to TRBD1. From germline, CDR1 is LNHDA and CDR2 SQIVND (reference sequence). The CDR3 covers 15 residues. After removal of 3 bases from V and 10 bases from J, the junction contained 6 bases not matched to a gene. The CDR3 is CASSIAGQGISPLHF. CDR3 bases: TGTGCCAGTAGTATCGCGGGACAGGGGATATCACCCCTCCACTTT.

This clone was seen only a few times. The rearrangement links TRBV28 to TRBJ2-3; TRBD1 might be the D (5 bases). The CDR3 consists of 12 residues. Germline CDR1 reads MDHEN; CDR2 reads SYDVKM. V was trimmed by 7 bases and J by 6 bases, leaving 11 bases between them. CDR3 sequence (DNA): TGTGCCAGCACCGACAGACGGGATACGCAGTATTTT. It translates to CASTDRRDTQYF.

The gene calls are TRBV18 and TRBJ2-7; D not certain. This CDR3 has 15 amino acids. V was cut by 3 bases and J by 0 bases, with 12 bases left in between. Germline CDR1 KGHSH, CDR2 LQKENI. Here the CDR3 DNA reads TGTGCCAGCTCACCGAGGCAGGCAAGCTCCTACGAGCAGTACTTC. Residues: CASSPRQASSYEQYF.

The rearrangement joins TRBV29-1 to TRBJ2-1, with 10 bases that match TRBD2. CDR1 and CDR2 (germline): SQVTM, ANQGSEA. The CDR3 totals 14 residues. Losses at the gene ends were 7 bases for V and 3 bases for J; bases not matched to a gene: 6. The CDR3: CSAVAGGHYNEQFF. The CDR3 bases are TGCAGCGCAGTAGCGGGAGGACACTACAATGAGCAGTTCTTC.

V usage is TRBV29-1 and J usage is TRBJ2-3; the D is unclear. The CDR3 totals 12 residues. The germline CDR1 and CDR2 sequences are SQVTM and ANQGSEA. V lost 5 bases, J lost 1 base, and 7 bases lay in between. This CDR3 reads CSVTGGTDTQYF. The CDR3 nucleotides read TGCAGCGTTACTGGGGGCACAGATACGCAGTATTTT.

The gene calls are TRBV27 and TRBJ2-6, with TRBD2 as a possible D gene (6 bases). Trimming stripped 1 base from V and 2 bases from J, with 6 bases between. The CDR3 has 15 residues. Germline V gene data show CDR1 as MNHEY and CDR2 as SMNVEV (reference sequence). The CDR3: CASSLWGAGANVLTF. For the CDR3, the DNA is TGTGCCAGCAGTTTATGGGGGGCTGGGGCCAACGTCCTGACTTTC.

V and J are TRBV3-1 (or the pseudogene TRBV3-2) and TRBJ2-1; D unresolved. The V gene's germline CDR1 is LGHDT and CDR2 YNNKEL (reference sequence). V lost 3 bases and J 10 bases, leaving 10 bases between the germline ends. The CDR3 has 12 amino acids. CDR3 DNA: TGTGCCAGCAGCCACCCCTCCTGGGAGCAGTTCTTC. The encoded protein is CASSHPSWEQFF.

J is TRBJ1-2 and V is TRBV27; 7 positions agree with TRBD1. V trimming: 5 bases; J trimming: 3 bases; junction bases outside the gene matches: 9. CDR1 is MNHEY and CDR2 is SMNVEV in the germline V gene (reference sequence). The CDR3 spans 15 residues. Here the CDR3 DNA reads TGTGCCAGCAGTCCCAAACGACAGGGCCACTATGGCTACACCTTC. Amino acids: CASSPKRQGHYGYTF.

This chain connects TRBV15 to TRBJ2-7, with 11 positions matching TRBD2. CDR3 length: 15 amino acids. J was trimmed by 3 bases and V by 3 bases; bases with no gene match: 4. The germline V gene has CDR1 LNHNV and CDR2 YYDKDF (reference sequence). The CDR3 loop reads CATSSIAGGHYEQYF. CDR3 bases: TGTGCCACCAGCAGTATAGCGGGGGGGCACTACGAGCAGTACTTC.

This clone has only one observation. V and J are TRBV2 and TRBJ2-1; the D gene is possibly TRBD2 (5 bases). The CDR3 runs to 15 residues. Trimming left V 6 bases short and J 9 bases short, with 21 bases between. The germline V gene encodes CDR1 SNHLY and CDR2 FYNNEI. DNA for the CDR3: TGTGCCAGCAGGACCAGTGCGGGCCTCAGGAGTGAGCAGTTCTTC. This translates into CASRTSAGLRSEQFF. Combining the CDR3 with reference TRBV2 and TRBJ2-1 gives the whole variable domain EPEVTQTPSHQVTQMGQEVILRCVPISNHLYFYWYRQILGQKVEFLVSFYNNEISEKSEIFDDQFSVERPDGSNFTLKIRSTKLEDSAMYFCASRTSAGLRSEQFFGPGTRLTVL.